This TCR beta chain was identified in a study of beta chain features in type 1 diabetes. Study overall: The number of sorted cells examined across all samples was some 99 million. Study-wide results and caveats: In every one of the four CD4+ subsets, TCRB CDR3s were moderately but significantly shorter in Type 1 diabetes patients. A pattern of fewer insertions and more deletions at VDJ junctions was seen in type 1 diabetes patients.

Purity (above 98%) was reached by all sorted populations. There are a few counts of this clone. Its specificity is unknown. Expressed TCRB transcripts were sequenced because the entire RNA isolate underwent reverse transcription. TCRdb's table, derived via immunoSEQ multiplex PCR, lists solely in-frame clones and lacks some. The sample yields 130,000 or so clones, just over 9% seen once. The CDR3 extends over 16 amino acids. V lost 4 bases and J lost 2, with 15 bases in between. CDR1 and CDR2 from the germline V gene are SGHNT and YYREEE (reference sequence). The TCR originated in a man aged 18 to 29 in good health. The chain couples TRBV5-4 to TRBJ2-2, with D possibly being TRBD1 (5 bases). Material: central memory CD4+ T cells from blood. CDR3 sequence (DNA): TGTGCCAGCAGCCCTAAAGGGGCCCATAACACCGGGGAGCTGTTTTTT. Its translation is CASSPKGAHNTGELFF.